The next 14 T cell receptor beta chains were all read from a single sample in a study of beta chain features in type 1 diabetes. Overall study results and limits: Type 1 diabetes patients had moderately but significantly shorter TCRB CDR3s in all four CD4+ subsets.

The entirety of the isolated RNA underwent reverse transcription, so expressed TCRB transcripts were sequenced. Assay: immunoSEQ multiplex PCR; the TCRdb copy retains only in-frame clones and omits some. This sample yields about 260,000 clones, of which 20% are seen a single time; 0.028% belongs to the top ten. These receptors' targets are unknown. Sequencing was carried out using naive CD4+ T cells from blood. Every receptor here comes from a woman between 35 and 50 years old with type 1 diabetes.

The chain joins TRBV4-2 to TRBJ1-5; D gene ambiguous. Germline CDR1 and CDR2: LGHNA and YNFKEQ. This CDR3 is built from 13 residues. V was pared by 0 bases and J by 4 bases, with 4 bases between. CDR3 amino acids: CASSQEENQPQHF. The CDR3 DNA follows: TGTGCCAGCAGCCAAGAGGAGAATCAGCCCCAGCATTTT.

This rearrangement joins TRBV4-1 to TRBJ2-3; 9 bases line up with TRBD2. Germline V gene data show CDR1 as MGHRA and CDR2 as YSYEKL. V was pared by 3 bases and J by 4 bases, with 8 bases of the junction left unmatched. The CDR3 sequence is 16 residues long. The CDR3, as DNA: TGCGCCAGCAGCCAGCCACTGCGGGAGGGCCCAGATACGCAGTATTTT. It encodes CASSQPLREGPDTQYF.

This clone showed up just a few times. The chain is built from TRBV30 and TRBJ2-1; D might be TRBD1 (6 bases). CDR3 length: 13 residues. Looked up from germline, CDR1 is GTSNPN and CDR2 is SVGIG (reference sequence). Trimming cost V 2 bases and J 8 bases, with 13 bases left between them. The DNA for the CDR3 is TGTGCCTGGAGTAGGACAGAGGGCGATGAGCAGTTCTTC. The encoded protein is CAWSRTEGDEQFF. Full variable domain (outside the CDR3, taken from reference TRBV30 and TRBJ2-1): SQTIHQWPATLVQPVGSPLSLECTVEGTSNPNLYWYRQAAGRGLQLLFYSVGIGQISSEVPQNLSASRPQDRQFILSSKKLLLSDSGFYLCAWSRTEGDEQFFGPGTRLTVL.

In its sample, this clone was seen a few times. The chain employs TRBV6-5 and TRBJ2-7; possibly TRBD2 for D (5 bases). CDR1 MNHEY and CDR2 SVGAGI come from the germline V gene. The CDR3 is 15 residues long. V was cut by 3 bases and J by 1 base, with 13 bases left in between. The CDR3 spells CASSYEGFESYEQYF. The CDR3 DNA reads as TGTGCCAGCAGTTATGAGGGATTTGAGTCCTACGAGCAGTACTTC.

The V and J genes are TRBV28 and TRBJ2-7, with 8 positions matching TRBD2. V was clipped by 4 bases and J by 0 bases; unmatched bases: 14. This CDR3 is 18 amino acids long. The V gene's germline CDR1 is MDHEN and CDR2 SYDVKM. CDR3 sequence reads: CASSSPPTAGGYSYEQYF. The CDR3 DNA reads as TGTGCCAGCAGTTCTCCTCCAACGGCGGGGGGTTACTCCTACGAGCAGTACTTC. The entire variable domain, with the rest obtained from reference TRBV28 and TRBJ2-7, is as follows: DVKVTQSSRYLVKRTGEKVFLECVQDMDHENMFWYRQDPGLGLRLIYFSYDVKMKEKGDIPEGYSVSREKKERFSLILESASTNQTSMYLCASSSPPTAGGYSYEQYFGPGTRLTVT.

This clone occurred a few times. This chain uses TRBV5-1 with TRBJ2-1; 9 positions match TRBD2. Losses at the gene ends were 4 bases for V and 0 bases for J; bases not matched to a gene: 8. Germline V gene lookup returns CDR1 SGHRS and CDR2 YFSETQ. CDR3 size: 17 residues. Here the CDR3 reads CASSPLWRGGSYNEQFF. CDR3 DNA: TGCGCCAGCAGCCCGCTTTGGCGGGGGGGCTCCTACAATGAGCAGTTCTTC.

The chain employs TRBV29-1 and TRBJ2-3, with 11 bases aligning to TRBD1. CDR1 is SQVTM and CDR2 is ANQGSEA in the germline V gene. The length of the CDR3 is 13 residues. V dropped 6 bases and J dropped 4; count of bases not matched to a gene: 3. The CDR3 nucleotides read TGCAGCGTGCCGGGACAGGGGGCAGATACGCAGTATTTT. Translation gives CSVPGQGADTQYF.

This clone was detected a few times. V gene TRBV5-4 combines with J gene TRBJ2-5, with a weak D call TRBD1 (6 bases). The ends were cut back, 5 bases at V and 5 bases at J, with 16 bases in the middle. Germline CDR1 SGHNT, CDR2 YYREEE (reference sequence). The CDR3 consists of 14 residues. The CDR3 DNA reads TGTGCCAGCAGTCCACAGGGCTCGGTGGAGACCCAGTACTTC. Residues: CASSPQGSVETQYF.

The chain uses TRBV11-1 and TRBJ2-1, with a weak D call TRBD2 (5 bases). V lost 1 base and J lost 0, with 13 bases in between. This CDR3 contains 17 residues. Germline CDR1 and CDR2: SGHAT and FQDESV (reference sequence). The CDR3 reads CASSLVALSSSYNEQFF. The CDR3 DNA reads TGTGCCAGCAGCTTAGTAGCGCTCTCTTCCTCCTACAATGAGCAGTTCTTC.

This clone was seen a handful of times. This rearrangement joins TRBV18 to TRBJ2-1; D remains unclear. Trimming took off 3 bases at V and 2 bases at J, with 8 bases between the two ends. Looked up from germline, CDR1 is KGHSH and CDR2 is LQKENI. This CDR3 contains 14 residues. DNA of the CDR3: TGTGCCAGCTCACCCGCGGAGCCCTACAATGAGCAGTTCTTC. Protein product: CASSPAEPYNEQFF.

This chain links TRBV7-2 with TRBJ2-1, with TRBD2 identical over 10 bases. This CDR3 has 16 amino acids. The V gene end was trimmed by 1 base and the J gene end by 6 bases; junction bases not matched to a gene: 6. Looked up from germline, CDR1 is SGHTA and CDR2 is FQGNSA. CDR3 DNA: TGTGCCAGCAGCTTAGTTCCAGCGGGAGGGCTCAATGAGCAGTTCTTC. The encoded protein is CASSLVPAGGLNEQFF.

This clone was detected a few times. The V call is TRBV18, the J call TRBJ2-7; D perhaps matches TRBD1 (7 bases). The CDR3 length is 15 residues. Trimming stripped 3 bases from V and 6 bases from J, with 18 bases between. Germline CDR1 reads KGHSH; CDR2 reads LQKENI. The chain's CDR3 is CASSPLRQGGGEQYF. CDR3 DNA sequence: TGTGCCAGCTCACCTCTAAGACAGGGAGGTGGCGAGCAGTACTTC.

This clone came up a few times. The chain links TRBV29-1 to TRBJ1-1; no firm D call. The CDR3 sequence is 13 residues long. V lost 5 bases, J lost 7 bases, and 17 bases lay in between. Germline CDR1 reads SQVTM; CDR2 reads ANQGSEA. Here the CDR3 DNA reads TGCAGCGTTCTTCGTATCGGAGAGGGTGAAGCTTTCTTT. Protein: CSVLRIGEGEAFF.

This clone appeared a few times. The CDR3 is CASRRQDSFGSPLHF. Written as DNA, the CDR3 is TGTGCCAGCCGGAGACAGGATTCGTTCGGGTCACCCCTCCACTTT. The chain carries TRBV19 and TRBJ1-6, with D possibly TRBD1 on 6 matching bases. V lost 9 bases, J lost 10 bases, and 22 bases lay in between. CDR3 length: 15 residues. Germline lookup yields CDR1 LNHDA and CDR2 SQIVND (reference sequence).